This TCR beta chain was observed in a study of blood T cell repertoires in COVID-19. Study-level background: Whether acute or convalescent, the COVID-19 samples came from the United States, Italy and Spain.

Per the original data handling: It was from reference gene primer amplification that nucleated cell counts were estimated. Repertoires were generated with immunoSEQ multiplex PCR, while TCRdb's copy carries only in-frame clones and drops some. V and J calls and clone size are given by that table; D and trimming were obtained from the DNA. The sample records around 70,000 clones, approximately 81% being singletons. V dropped 9 bases and J dropped 8; count of bases not matched to a gene: 14. The CDR3 totals 14 residues. CDR1 SGHTA and CDR2 FQGTGA come from the germline V gene. J is TRBJ1-2 and V is TRBV7-3; 8 bases are a match to TRBD1. The TCR was taken from a woman aged 60-70 years with acute or convalescent COVID-19. Source material: peripheral blood. In DNA form, the CDR3 reads TGTGCCAGAACGGACAGGGCGGGGTATCAAGGCTACACCTTC. Translated: CARTDRAGYQGYTF.